The clone carrying this T cell receptor beta chain was seen only a few times. Its antigen is not known. Trimming removed 9 bases at V and 7 bases at J, with 9 bases between. This CDR3 comprises 11 residues. Germline CDR1 is KGHDR and CDR2 is SFDVKD. This record belongs to a study of identical twins. Study-wide points: Cord blood beta clonotypes present at high abundance carried fewer insertions; no such pattern appeared in memory repertoires.

TCRdb ran MiXCR on the 5' RACE reads and lists one entry per CDR3 protein. The sample lists hundreds of thousands of distinct CDR3 sequences; 8.5% to 9.5% were seen once. The same sample was also used in a study of yellow fever vaccine responses in identical twins.

This TCR was recovered from a woman in her late teens or twenties in good health. The rearrangement uses TRBV24-1 and TRBJ2-1, with D maybe TRBD2 (5 bases). Sequencing was done on a sample of PBMCs. The CDR3 coding sequence is TGTGCCACCGGACGGGGTAATGAGCAGTTCTTC. Translation: CATGRGNEQFF.